The rows below give T cell receptor beta chains drawn from one sample of a study of blood T cell repertoires in COVID-19. Assay: immunoSEQ multiplex PCR; the TCRdb copy retains only in-frame clones and omits some. The sample contains 170,000 or so clones, around four fifths of which appear only once. Sequencing was carried out using peripheral blood. These receptor sequences come from a woman in her sixties or seventies with acute or convalescent COVID-19. CDR3s include the opening cysteine and the closing phenylalanine or tryptophan. A D gene is named only where the DNA matches it firmly. A row's size may be missing; if present it is once, few, many or a size class.

clone_size | d_call | j_call | v_call | cdr3_length | cdr3_aa | cdr3_nt
. | . | TRBJ2-5 | TRBV6-1 | 13 | CASSEPGRETQYF | TGTGCCAGCAGTGAACCGGGTCGAGAGACCCAGTACTTC
. | TRBD1 | TRBJ1-2 | TRBV20-1 | 13 | CSASRQGLVGYTF | TGCAGTGCTAGTAGACAGGGTTTGGTCGGCTACACCTTC
many | . | TRBJ2-7 | TRBV5-1 | 14 | CASSLIGRGNEQYF | TGCGCCAGCAGCTTGATTGGCAGGGGAAACGAGCAGTACTTC
. | TRBD2 | TRBJ2-7 | TRBV6-2/TRBV6-3 | 17 | CASSYGPTGTSPYEQYF | TGTGCCAGCAGTTACGGCCCCACCGGGACTAGCCCCTACGAGCAGTACTTC
few | . | TRBJ1-2 | TRBV28 | 12 | CASSFQGYGYTF | TGTGCCAGCAGTTTCCAGGGCTATGGCTACACCTTC
. | TRBD1 | TRBJ2-5 | TRBV29-1 | 15 | CSVAPETGGWETQYF | TGCAGCGTTGCTCCCGAAACAGGGGGCTGGGAGACCCAGTACTTC
. | . | TRBJ2-3 | TRBV5-1 | 13 | CASSLGQGDTQYF | TGCGCCAGCAGCTTGGGCCAGGGGGATACGCAGTATTTT
. | . | TRBJ2-5 | TRBV3-1/TRBV3-2 | 15 | CASSPWGGAGETQYF | TGTGCCAGCAGCCCCTGGGGGGGGGCGGGAGAGACCCAGTACTTC
few | . | TRBJ1-1 | TRBV5-4 | 14 | CASSFGHENTEAFF | TGTGCCAGCAGCTTCGGACACGAAAACACTGAAGCTTTCTTT
. | . | TRBJ2-4 | TRBV2 | 16 | CASSDPQVLAKNIQYF | TGTGCCAGCAGTGATCCGCAGGTTTTAGCCAAAAACATTCAGTACTTC
. | . | TRBJ2-5 | TRBV19 | 13 | CASSPTVQETQYF | TGTGCCAGTAGTCCTACAGTCCAAGAGACCCAGTACTTC
. | TRBD2 | TRBJ2-1 | TRBV3-1/TRBV3-2 | 15 | CASSWKREPYNEQFF | TGTGCCAGCAGTTGGAAGCGGGAGCCTTACAATGAGCAGTTCTTC
. | . | TRBJ2-7 | TRBV12-3/TRBV12-4 | 13 | CASSYGQTYEQYF | TGTGCCAGCAGTTACGGACAGACCTACGAGCAGTACTTC
. | TRBD1 | TRBJ2-1 | TRBV6-2/TRBV6-3 | 15 | CASSPTGVSYNEQFF | TGTGCCAGCAGCCCCACAGGGGTGTCCTACAATGAGCAGTTCTTC
. | . | TRBJ1-2 | TRBV30 | 13 | CAWSIVVGGGYTF | TGTGCCTGGAGTATCGTGGTGGGGGGTGGCTACACCTTC
few | TRBD2 | TRBJ2-1 | TRBV7-3 | 17 | CASSSRGSGGSYNEQFF | TGTGCCAGCAGCTCCCGGGGTAGCGGGGGGAGTTACAATGAGCAGTTCTTC
once | . | TRBJ1-5 | TRBV21-1 | 12 | CASSKQGQPQHF | TGTGCCAGCAGCAAGCAGGGTCAGCCCCAGCATTTT
few | TRBD1 | TRBJ1-5 | TRBV6-5 | 15 | CASRTQQGGNQPQHF | TGTGCCAGCAGGACCCAACAGGGGGGCAATCAGCCCCAGCATTTT
. | . | TRBJ1-1 | TRBV5-4 | 14 | CASSLSSSNTEAFF | TGTGCCAGCAGCTTGTCCAGTTCGAACACTGAAGCTTTCTTT
. | TRBD1 | TRBJ1-4 | TRBV19 | 15 | CASVPSGTVNEKLFF | TGTGCCAGTGTACCCTCCGGGACAGTTAATGAAAAACTGTTTTTT
. | . | TRBJ1-6 | TRBV6-5 | 14 | CASSYQGKSSPLHF | TGTGCCAGCAGTTACCAGGGGAAGAGTTCACCCCTCCACTTT
. | . | TRBJ2-3 | TRBV19 | 13 | CASSTPGVGTQYF | TGTGCCAGTAGTACCCCGGGGGTGGGAACGCAGTATTTT
. | TRBD1 | TRBJ1-2 | TRBV18 | 15 | CASSQGQVRLGGYTF | TGTGCCAGCTCCCAAGGACAGGTACGCCTCGGGGGCTACACCTTC
. | TRBD1 | TRBJ1-2 | TRBV24-1 | 14 | CATSGQGSLYGYTF | TGTGCCACCAGTGGACAGGGCAGTTTATATGGCTACACCTTC
. | . | TRBJ1-6 | TRBV4-1 | 16 | CASSIHSDRNGSPLHF | TGCGCCAGCAGCATCCACTCCGACAGGAACGGCTCACCCCTCCACTTT
. | . | TRBJ1-2 | TRBV3-1/TRBV3-2 | 14 | CASSQGTGGRGYTF | TGTGCCAGCAGCCAAGGGACCGGGGGAAGGGGCTACACCTTC
once | . | TRBJ1-6 | TRBV6-1 | 15 | CASSDQQDYNSPLHF | TGTGCCAGCAGTGACCAACAGGACTATAATTCACCCCTCCACTTT
. | TRBD1 | TRBJ2-1 | TRBV19 | 13 | CASSLDRGNEQFF | TGTGCCAGTAGTTTGGACAGGGGGAATGAGCAGTTCTTC
. | TRBD2 | TRBJ2-7 | TRBV4-3 | 16 | CASSQGLAGPFYEQYF | TGCGCCAGCAGCCAAGGACTAGCGGGGCCTTTCTACGAGCAGTACTTC
. | TRBD2 | TRBJ2-3 | TRBV14 | 15 | CASSQRTSGTDTQYF | TGTGCCAGCAGCCAACGGACTAGCGGCACAGATACGCAGTATTTT
. | TRBD2 | TRBJ2-7 | TRBV9 | 15 | CASSVAVAGVDEQYF | TGTGCCAGCAGCGTAGCGGTAGCGGGGGTAGACGAGCAGTACTTC
once | . | TRBJ1-5 | TRBV5-5 | 16 | CASSGYGTEGNQPQHF | TGTGCCAGCAGCGGGTACGGGACTGAGGGCAATCAGCCCCAGCATTTT